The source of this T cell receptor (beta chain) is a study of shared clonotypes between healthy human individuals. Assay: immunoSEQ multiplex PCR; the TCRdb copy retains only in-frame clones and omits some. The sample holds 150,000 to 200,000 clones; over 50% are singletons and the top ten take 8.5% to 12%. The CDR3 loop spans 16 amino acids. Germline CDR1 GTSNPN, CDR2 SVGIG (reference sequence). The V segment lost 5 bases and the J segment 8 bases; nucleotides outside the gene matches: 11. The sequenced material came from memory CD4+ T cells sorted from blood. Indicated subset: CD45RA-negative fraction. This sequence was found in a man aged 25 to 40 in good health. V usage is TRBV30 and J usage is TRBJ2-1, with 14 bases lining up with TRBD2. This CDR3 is CAWGPGLAGGDDEQFF. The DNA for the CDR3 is TGTGCCTGGGGCCCTGGACTAGCGGGAGGTGACGATGAGCAGTTCTTC.